These T cell receptor beta chains were read from a single sample in a study of cytomegalovirus exposure and HLA in healthy donors. Method: immunoSEQ multiplex PCR; TCRdb's copy keeps in-frame clones and lacks some. This table holds 30,000 to 40,000 clones. Input material: PBMCs. These receptors were taken from a woman between 40 and 55 years old in good health and CMV-seropositive. Each CDR3 is given with its conserved first and last residue. A D gene is named only where the DNA matches it firmly. Clone size is not always given. Where it is, it says once, few, many or a class for expanded clones.

length	D	V	J	size	CDR3	DNA
14	TRBD2	TRBV6-1	TRBJ2-1	NA	CASGRLAGADEQFF	TGTGCCAGCGGAAGACTAGCGGGAGCCGATGAGCAGTTCTTC
14	NA	TRBV30	TRBJ2-1	NA	CAWSRGLVLHEQFF	TGTGCCTGGAGTAGGGGACTCGTATTACATGAGCAGTTCTTC
14	NA	TRBV11-3	TRBJ2-1	NA	CASSPGGSYNEQFF	TGTGCCAGCAGCCCCGGAGGCTCCTACAATGAGCAGTTCTTC
16	TRBD1	TRBV30	TRBJ2-3	NA	CAWSVLRTGVPDTQYF	TGTGCCTGGAGTGTACTTAGGACAGGGGTTCCAGATACGCAGTATTTT
16	TRBD1	TRBV14	TRBJ2-7	NA	CASSQDLGQTFYEQYF	TGTGCCAGCAGCCAAGATTTGGGACAGACTTTCTACGAGCAGTACTTC
16	NA	TRBV6-5	TRBJ2-7	NA	CASSYSIGTRAYEQYF	TGTGCCAGCAGTTACTCGATAGGGACTCGTGCCTACGAGCAGTACTTC
14	TRBD2	TRBV7-9	TRBJ2-1	medium-sized	CASTGGGRRHEQFF	TGTGCCAGCACAGGTGGCGGGAGGAGGCATGAGCAGTTCTTC
15	NA	TRBV30	TRBJ2-1	NA	CAWSVGRVAYNEQFF	TGTGCCTGGAGTGTAGGGCGGGTCGCCTACAATGAGCAGTTCTTC
13	NA	TRBV27	TRBJ1-1	NA	CASSFGEGTEAFF	TGTGCCAGCAGTTTCGGTGAGGGCACTGAAGCTTTCTTT
11	NA	TRBV5-6	TRBJ2-7	NA	CASSSSYEQYF	TGTGCCAGCAGCTCATCCTACGAGCAGTACTTC
15	NA	TRBV7-3	TRBJ2-6	NA	CASSQISSGANVLTF	TGTGCCAGCAGCCAAATTAGCTCGGGGGCCAACGTCCTGACTTTC